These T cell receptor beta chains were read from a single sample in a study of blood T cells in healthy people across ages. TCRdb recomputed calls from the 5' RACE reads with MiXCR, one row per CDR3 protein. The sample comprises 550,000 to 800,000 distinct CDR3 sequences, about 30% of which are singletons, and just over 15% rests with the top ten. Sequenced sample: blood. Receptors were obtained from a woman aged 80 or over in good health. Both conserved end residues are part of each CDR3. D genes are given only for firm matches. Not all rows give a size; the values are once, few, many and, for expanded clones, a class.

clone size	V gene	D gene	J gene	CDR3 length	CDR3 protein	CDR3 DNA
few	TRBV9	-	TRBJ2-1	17	CASSVRGLALSYNEQFF	TGTGCCAGCAGCGTGAGGGGCCTAGCGCTCTCCTACAATGAGCAGTTCTTC
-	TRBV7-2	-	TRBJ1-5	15	CASSLGRQVNQPQHF	TGTGCCAGCAGCTTAGGCAGGCAAGTCAATCAGCCCCAGCATTTT
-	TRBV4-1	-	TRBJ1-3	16	CASSQVGRYSGNTIYF	TGCGCCAGCAGCCAAGTCGGACGGTACTCTGGAAACACCATATATTTT
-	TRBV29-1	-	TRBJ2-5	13	CSATKDRRETQYF	TGCAGCGCTACTAAAGACAGGCGGGAGACCCAGTACTTC
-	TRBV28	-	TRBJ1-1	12	CASRPLVGGAFF	TGTGCCAGCAGGCCACTTGTGGGTGGAGCTTTCTTT
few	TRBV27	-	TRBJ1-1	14	CASSPRRKNTEAFF	TGTGCCAGCAGTCCTAGGAGGAAGAACACTGAAGCTTTCTTT
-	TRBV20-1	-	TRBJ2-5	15	CSARDGYRSPETQYF	TGCAGTGCTAGAGATGGGTACAGATCCCCCGAGACCCAGTACTTC
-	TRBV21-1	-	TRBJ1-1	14	CASSKGGKNTEAFF	TGTGCCAGCAGCAAAGGGGGTAAGAACACTGAAGCTTTCTTT
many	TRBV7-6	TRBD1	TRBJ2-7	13	CASSSPTGAGQYF	TGTGCCAGCAGCTCACCGACAGGGGCCGGGCAGTACTTC
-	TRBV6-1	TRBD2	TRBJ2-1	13	CASSVTSGNEQFF	TGTGCCAGCAGTGTCACTAGCGGGAATGAGCAGTTCTTC
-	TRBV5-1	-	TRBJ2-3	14	CASSPRTVTDTQYF	TGCGCCAGCAGCCCCCGGACAGTCACAGATACGCAGTATTTT
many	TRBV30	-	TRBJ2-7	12	CAWTGNSYEQYF	TGTGCCTGGACGGGGAATTCCTACGAGCAGTACTTC
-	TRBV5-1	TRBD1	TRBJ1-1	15	CASSLDGQGVTEAFF	TGCGCCAGCAGCTTGGATGGACAGGGGGTGACTGAAGCTTTCTTT
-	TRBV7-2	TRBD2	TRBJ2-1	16	CASSLTAGGPYNEQFF	TGTGCCAGCAGCTTAACGGCGGGAGGGCCTTACAATGAGCAGTTCTTC
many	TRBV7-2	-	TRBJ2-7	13	CASRYQGTYEQYF	TGTGCCAGCAGGTATCAGGGAACCTACGAGCAGTACTTC
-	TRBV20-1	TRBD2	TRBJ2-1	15	CSARGLAGEYNEQFF	TGCAGTGCCAGGGGACTAGCGGGAGAGTACAATGAGCAGTTCTTC
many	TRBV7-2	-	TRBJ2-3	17	CASSLGSIHGVADTQYF	TGTGCCAGCAGCTTAGGCTCTATTCACGGGGTGGCAGATACGCAGTATTTT
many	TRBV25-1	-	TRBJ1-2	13	CASSEYTVNGYTF	TGTGCCAGCAGTGAATATACAGTGAATGGCTACACCTTC
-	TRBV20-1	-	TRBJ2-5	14	CSALQGTTGETQYF	TGCAGTGCTCTTCAAGGGACCACCGGGGAGACCCAGTACTTC
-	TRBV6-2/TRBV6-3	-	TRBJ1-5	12	CASSRSTRPQHF	TGTGCCAGCAGCCGCTCCACTCGACCCCAGCATTTT
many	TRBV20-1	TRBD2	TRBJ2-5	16	CSARSHRLAGKETQYF	TGCAGTGCTAGATCCCACCGACTAGCGGGGAAAGAGACCCAGTACTTC
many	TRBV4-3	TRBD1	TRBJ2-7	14	CASSQGDRIGEQYF	TGCGCCAGCAGCCAAGGGGACAGGATCGGGGAGCAGTACTTC
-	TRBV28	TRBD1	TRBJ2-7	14	CASSWDRGLYEQYF	TGTGCCAGCAGTTGGGACAGGGGGCTATACGAGCAGTACTTC
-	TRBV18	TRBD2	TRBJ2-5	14	CASSASGRQETQYF	TGTGCCAGCTCAGCTAGCGGACGGCAAGAGACCCAGTACTTC
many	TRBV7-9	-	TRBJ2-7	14	CASSQAASPYEQYF	TGTGCCAGCAGCCAAGCGGCCAGTCCCTACGAGCAGTACTTC
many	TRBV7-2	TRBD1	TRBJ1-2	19	CASSLAIGDRAKRNYGYTF	TGTGCCAGCAGCTTAGCGATAGGGGACAGGGCCAAGAGAAACTATGGCTACACCTTC
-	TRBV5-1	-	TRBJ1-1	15	CASSPNSRLRSEAFF	TGCGCCAGCAGCCCGAACAGCCGTCTGAGGTCTGAAGCTTTCTTT
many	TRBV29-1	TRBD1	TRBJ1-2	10	CSVGTEGYTF	TGCAGCGTGGGGACAGAGGGGTACACCTTC
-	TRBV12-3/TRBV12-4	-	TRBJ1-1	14	CASSLKQGNTEAFF	TGTGCCAGCAGTTTAAAACAGGGAAACACTGAAGCTTTCTTT
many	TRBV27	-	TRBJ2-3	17	CASSPESRFGGADTQYF	TGTGCCAGCAGTCCCGAATCTCGTTTTGGAGGAGCAGATACGCAGTATTTT
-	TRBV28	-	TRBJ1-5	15	CASSSAGGLNQPQHF	TGTGCCAGCAGTTCCGCGGGGGGACTCAATCAGCCCCAGCATTTT
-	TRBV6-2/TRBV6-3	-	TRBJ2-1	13	CASSYVVADEQFF	TGTGCCAGCAGTTACGTGGTCGCGGATGAGCAGTTCTTC
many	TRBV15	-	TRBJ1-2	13	CATSSVRGYGYTF	TGTGCCACCAGCAGTGTCCGCGGTTATGGCTACACCTTC